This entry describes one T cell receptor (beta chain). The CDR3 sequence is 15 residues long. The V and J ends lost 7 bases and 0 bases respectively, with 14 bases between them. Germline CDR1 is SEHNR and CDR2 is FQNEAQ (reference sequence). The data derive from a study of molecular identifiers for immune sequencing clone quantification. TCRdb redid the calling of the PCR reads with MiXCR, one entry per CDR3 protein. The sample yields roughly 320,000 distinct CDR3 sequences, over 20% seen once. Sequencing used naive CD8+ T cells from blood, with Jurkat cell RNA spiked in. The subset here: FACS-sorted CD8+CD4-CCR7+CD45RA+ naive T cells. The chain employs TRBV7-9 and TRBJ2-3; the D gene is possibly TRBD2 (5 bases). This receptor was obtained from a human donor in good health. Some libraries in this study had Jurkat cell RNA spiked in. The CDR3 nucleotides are TGTGCCAGCAAAACAGCGGTATACAGCACAGATACGCAGTATTTT. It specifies CASKTAVYSTDTQYF.